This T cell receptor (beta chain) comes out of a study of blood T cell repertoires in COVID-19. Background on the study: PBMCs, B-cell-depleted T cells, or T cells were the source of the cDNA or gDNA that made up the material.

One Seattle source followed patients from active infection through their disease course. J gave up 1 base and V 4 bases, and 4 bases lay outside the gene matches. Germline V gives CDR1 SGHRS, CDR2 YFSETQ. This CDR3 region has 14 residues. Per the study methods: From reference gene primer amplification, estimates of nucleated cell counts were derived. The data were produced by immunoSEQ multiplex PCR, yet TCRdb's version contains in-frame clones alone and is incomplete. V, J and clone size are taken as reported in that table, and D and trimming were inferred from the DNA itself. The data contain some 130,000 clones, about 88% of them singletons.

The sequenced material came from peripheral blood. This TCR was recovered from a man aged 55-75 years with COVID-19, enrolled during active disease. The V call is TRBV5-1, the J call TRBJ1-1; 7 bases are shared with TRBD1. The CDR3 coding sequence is TGCGCCAGCAGCCCACGGACAGGGAACACTGAAGCTTTCTTT. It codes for CASSPRTGNTEAFF.